This T cell receptor (beta chain) was obtained from a study of identical twins. TCRdb analysed the 5' RACE reads with MiXCR anew, one entry per CDR3 protein. This sample has approximately 700,000 distinct CDR3 sequences, with about 20% found just once. Details on this clonotype: Its target is not known.

Study results and caveats: Among monozygotic twins, out-of-frame TCR alpha sharing exceeded what models predicted. Invariant MAIT and iNKT cells are populations that could partly confound zero-insertion analyses. Out-of-frame alpha sequences shared between twins exhibited an excess of low generation probability.

The same sample was also studied in work on T cells expressing NK-cell markers. As reported in that work: Five or six donors showed dominant NKG2C+ clonotypes comprising about 1.0-7.5% of their CD8+ T cells.

The TCR originated in a woman younger than 35 in good health. The sequenced material came from PBMCs.

This chain's CDR3 is CASSPAAGRGDTQYF. As DNA, the CDR3 is TGTGCCAGCTCACCTGCGGCGGGACGGGGGGATACGCAGTATTTT. This sequence joins TRBV18 and TRBJ2-3; possible D gene TRBD2, 6 bases. This CDR3 is 15 amino acids long. Germline CDR1 reads KGHSH; CDR2 reads LQKENI. Trimming removed 3 bases from V and 6 bases from J, with 16 bases in between.